This T cell receptor beta chain comes out of a study of cytomegalovirus exposure and HLA in healthy donors (TCRdb year 2017). Broadly, across the study: According to an earlier analysis of 587 of the donors, about 170 million T cells yielded over 90 million unique TCR beta sequences and 276 Gb of sequence data. Typing coverage varied by locus: roughly 629-640 donors for A, B, C, DRB1 and DQB1; under 550 for DQA1; over 600 for DPA1; fewer than 480 for DPB1. To decide whether each TCR beta V gene segment behaved as functional or pseudogenic, an earlier analysis of approximately 620 of the donors relied on high-throughput TCR beta sequencing. The study profiled the T cell repertoires of hundreds of subjects by immunosequencing and related them to cytomegalovirus serostatus. On average, about 240,000 unique TCR beta nucleotide sequences were sequenced per donor among a few hundred genotyped donors of the cohort, with roughly 19% of those sequences being non-productive. Both class I and class II loci were covered by HLA typing, at four-digit resolution. Roughly 5 DR-DQ haplotypes were handled as single units for association and clustering because linkage in the cohort was strong. Along with the approximately 650-subject first cohort, a separate validation cohort of over 90 different subjects was used. The study was designed to test whether signatures of past pathogen exposure could be identified by cataloging public T cell receptors. Alongside the repertoire data, information on donor age, sex, ethnicity and CMV serostatus was compiled. Roughly 300 gigabases of sequencing data and 91 million or so unique TCR sequences made up an early release that covered over 550 HLA-typed donors. In the later analysis, no new phenotypic data were used to find candidate immune exposures; instead, reliance was placed on TCR beta sequences and their occurrence across donors. High-throughput TCR immunosequencing, statistical association of individual TCRs with disease status, and machine learning were combined to predict cytomegalovirus infection status. Every discovery cohort repertoire had been produced on one sequencing platform. Of the 300 to 400 genotyped donors, 65% to 90% fell in the genetic ancestry cluster associated with self-reported Caucasian donors. A later genetic analysis used genome-wide SNP genotypes for about 60% of the roughly 700 donors, treating that subset as a discovery cohort. In a later analysis, previously published TCR beta repertoires from 666 donors were re-analyzed and high-resolution HLA genotyping was added so that TCR occurrence patterns could be studied.

The library relied on the immunoSEQ multiplex PCR assay. A mixture of 60 forward primers for TCR Vbeta segments and 13 reverse primers for TCR Jbeta segments was used in the multiplex PCR. Amplification of the CDR3 region of rearranged TCR beta genes was performed with a multiplex PCR assay on genomic DNA. The amplified TCR beta libraries were sequenced on the Illumina HiSeq System as 87-base-pair reads. Per the original workflow: A later analysis tallied around 87 million unique TCR beta chains across the 640 or so repertoires, and about 12 million of those chains were shared by two or more donors. A nearest-neighbor algorithm error-corrected the raw reads and collapsed the reads into unique sequences, merging closely related sequences to remove PCR and sequencing errors. To assign V, D and J gene segments, CDR3 sequences were aligned to IMGT reference sequences. For a sequence to be retained, a match of at least six nucleotides was required to both a V gene segment and a J gene segment. Rearrangements were classified as productive when the CDR3 lacked stop codons and remained in frame with V and J, and all other rearrangements were classified as non-productive. CDR3 was defined by IMGT convention, running from the second conserved V-encoded cysteine to the conserved J-encoded phenylalanine. The earlier analysis of about 620 of the donors excluded sequences that lacked an unambiguous match to a single V gene segment. An earlier analysis of some 500 of the donors classified V segments as functional when productive rearrangements were above 56.7% and as segregating when the standard deviation between donors was above 5%. To diagnose cytomegalovirus status from the catalog of TCR beta chain sequences, a statistical classification framework was built. In a later analysis, V and J genes were assigned by comparing TCR nucleotide sequences against IMGT/GENE-DB human TR gene sequences. A later analysis assigned CDR3 sequences and most-parsimonious VDJ recombination scenarios with the TCRdist pipeline. In a later analysis, each TCR beta chain was defined by its CDR3 amino acid sequence together with its V-gene family, and reads lacking a unique V-gene family were excluded. In a later analysis, nearly 600 highly shared, low-generation-probability nucleotide sequences were removed to address suspected cross-contamination and a sequencing artifact. In a later analysis, a clonal expansion index was calculated for each public chain from normalized within-repertoire ranks of inferred template counts. In a later analysis, generation probabilities were computed using a VDJ recombination model fitted to out-of-frame rearrangements, and the results were checked against IGoR. Hypergeometric tests were used in a later analysis to score TCR-TCR, TCR-HLA and TCR-CMV co-occurrence, with a repertoire-size bias correction applied to the TCR pairs. In a later analysis, false discovery rates were estimated by permuting HLA or CMV assignments 20 times. In a later analysis, co-occurring TCRs were grouped using DBSCAN, with TCRdist sequence similarity added in when clustering inside HLA-allele-positive subsets. Repertoires with fewer than 30,000 or more than 120,000 public chains were left out of co-occurrence clustering, as were several repertoires with anomalous nucleotide sharing. TCRdb limited this immuneACCESS table to in-frame rearrangements with V and J called. A share of clones is missing; checked studies link under half to unresolved V genes, and the rest is unexplained. D and trimming come from the DNA, and the V and J calls and clone size come from that table. The sample yields around 130,000 clones; about 76% were counted once. Jointly, the top ten make up around 6.6% of the sample.

CDR1 LNHDA and CDR2 SQIVND were looked up in the germline V gene (reference sequence). The CDR3 has 15 amino acids, counting the end cysteine and phenylalanine. Left in the record is the CDR3 DNA by itself, 45 bases read in frame from the first base. Ends trimmed: V by 1 base, J by 2 bases; bases unmatched to a gene: 4. The cohort was made up of 500 to 800 healthy bone marrow donors. All cohort members were sampled while nominally healthy, although unrecorded immune exposures were likely present. The donor tested CMV seropositive and was one of the 289 seropositive cohort members. Every donor gave a peripheral blood sample, and the peripheral blood mononuclear cells from that sample were used for TCR beta sequencing. The Qiagen DNeasy Blood Extraction Kit was used to extract genomic DNA from the blood cell samples. Points the paper makes about the study in general: Specific HLA alleles were associated with 15,000 to 20,000 TCR beta sequences at a false discovery rate of 0.05 in a later analysis. HLA typing was unavailable for some donors at each locus, so association tests used only the typed subset. In an earlier analysis of more than 450 of the donors, most TCR beta V segments were observed in productive rearrangements about 90% or about 30% of the time, broadly matching IMGT annotations. It was suggested by the authors that the approach could potentially be generalized to other disease states and immunological phenotypes. A few of the identified cytomegalovirus-associated TCR beta chains were confirmed in vitro to be specific for cytomegalovirus antigens. According to a later analysis, most CMV-associated TCR beta chains appeared to be HLA-restricted, and the HLA associations seemed to be driven largely by CMV exposure. The only immune exposure information available for the cohort was CMV serostatus. While some public TCRs were present in many individuals, most TCR sequences turned up only very rarely across donors. In a later genetic analysis, fewer N-insertions in productive TCRs were reported among donors in an Asian-associated ancestry cluster than the roughly 700-donor mean. Roughly uniform sequencing depth across donors was assumed in presence/absence analyses, although this assumption may not hold. In a later analysis, TCR association rates were found to vary across HLA loci, with the most associated TCRs seen for DRB1 alleles and the fewest for HLA-C alleles. A total of 150 or so TCR beta chains were listed by the study as associated with cytomegalovirus. The classifier was reported to diagnose cytomegalovirus status with high specificity and sensitivity in both the original cohort and the validation cohort. In a later analysis, HLA-associated TCR beta chains were found to be more clonally expanded and to have lower generation probabilities than equally common non-associated chains. When HLA alleles, especially DR and DQ, strongly co-occurred, TCR associations were difficult to assign to individual alleles. About 15 rarely observed V segments, including chromosome 9 orphons, were excluded from the earlier analysis of about 610 of the donors because counts were too low. Because the 87-base-pair reads could not distinguish some IMGT-functional V segments, including TRBV6-2 and TRBV6-3, those segments were excluded. Linkage disequilibrium might explain the correlated functional status among segregating V segments, but an unknown experimental factor could not be ruled out. A cluster of highly shared sequence variants was judged likely to be a technical artifact of the sequencing pipeline. A further reported finding was that TCR beta sequences accurately predicted the HLA-A and HLA-B alleles for most subjects in the first cohort. Only TCR beta chains were sequenced in this cohort, and the absence of alpha or paired-chain data limited detectable features. In a later genetic analysis, a missense DCLRE1C variant was associated with V-gene and J-gene trimming of TCR beta chains, and the association was replicated in an independent cohort. Several of the top co-occurrence clusters appeared to be linked to parvovirus B19, influenza, CMV and Epstein-Barr virus, according to a later analysis.

Concerning this clone: This clone's antigen is unknown. Base qualities are not recorded, but no much larger clone differs from it by a single base.

The clonotype comes from a man aged 35-49 years in good health and CMV-seropositive. The sequencing sample was made of PBMCs. The chain links TRBV19 with TRBJ2-7; 8 of the junction bases match TRBD1. The sequenced DNA: TGTGCCAGTAGTATAGGACAGGGGCCCACCTACGAGCAGTACTTC. Its amino acids are CASSIGQGPTYEQYF.